This T cell receptor beta chain was recovered during a study of blood T cell repertoires in COVID-19 (dated by TCRdb to 2020 to 2021). Concerning the study at large: The collaborator samples originated in the United States, Italy and Spain and spanned the acute and convalescent phases of COVID-19. The sample metadata nearly always contained a de-identified subject ID, COVID-19 status, age in years and sex. The prospective study material was composed of cDNA or gDNA derived from T cells, B-cell-depleted T cells, or PBMCs. The repertoires were made available in a free public database intended to serve as a resource for research on the immune response to SARS-CoV-2. Where available, HLA class I and class II types were obtained from metadata supplied by the sample provider rather than from assay-based typing. The samples were drawn from two sources: the first 160 participants of the ongoing ImmuneRACE study, and 1,200 or so subjects contributed by 6 global collaborators. The dataset comprised deeply sampled blood TCRbeta repertoires from subjects exposed to, actively infected with, or recovered from COVID-19.

TCRbeta CDR3 regions were amplified from genomic DNA by means of the immunoSEQ Assay, a bias-controlled multiplex PCR. The authors' pipeline ran thus. The number of nucleated cells in each sample was estimated by amplification of reference gene primers within the assay. Sequence reads were collapsed and filtered to measure the absolute abundance of every unique TCRbeta CDR3 rearrangement. Productive Simpson clonality was computed per sample as the square root of Simpson's diversity index over productive rearrangements. TCRdb limited this immuneACCESS table to in-frame rearrangements with V and J called. A share of clones is missing; checked studies link under half to unresolved V genes, and the rest is unexplained. The V and J calls and clone size come from that table; D and trimming were worked out from the DNA. For this sample the table gives 200,000 to 300,000 clones, of which roughly 84% were detected only once. The ten largest clones take up 4.2% of the sample.

Points on this clone: Its specific antigen is unknown. Nothing much larger sits one base from this clone, and base qualities are not available.

Results the study describes overall, beyond this receptor: The quantity of clinical and demographic metadata differed by source and by participant and was supplied without curation.

Collaborating institutions collected whole blood in K2EDTA tubes following their own protocols. For TCRbeta analysis, collaborators shipped samples in one of three forms: frozen whole blood, isolated PBMCs, or DNA extracted from either of those sample types. This clonotype originated in a man between 60 and 70 years old with acute or convalescent COVID-19. The specimen sequenced was peripheral blood.

The nucleotide sequence reads as follows: TGTGCCAGCAGCTCGACATTCCCAACTAATGAAAAACTGTTTTTT. Its coded protein is CASSSTFPTNEKLFF. Recombination joined TRBV7-9 with TRBJ1-4; no confident D gene assignment can be made. From a lookup of the germline V gene (reference sequence), CDR1 and CDR2 are SEHNR and FQNEAQ. Counted from cysteine to phenylalanine, this CDR3 has 15 amino acids. Just the 45-base CDR3 DNA is kept, in frame starting at base 1. V loses 4 bases of germline sequence and J loses 0 bases, and the interval between the two ends is 9 bases.